The sequence of this TCR beta chain was determined in a study of CD4 T cells in relation to SARS-CoV-2 and coronaviruses. Assay used: immunoSEQ multiplex PCR; TCRdb lists only in-frame clones, some missing. The data show around 20,000 clones, roughly 66% seen once. The unexposed donors gave CD4+ T cells in about 2011-2018, prior to COVID-19. After approximately 10 days of culture, CD4+ T cells were isolated. Unexposed-donor CD4+ T cells were probed with SARS-CoV-2 S/N and four cold-coronavirus spikes, cells permitting. Approximately 1.9 million PBMCs per well were cultured with 9 to 10 IU/ml IL-2. V was cut by 6 bases and J by 0 bases, with 13 bases left in between. Looked up from germline, CDR1 is SGHAT and CDR2 is FQNNGV. The CDR3 sequence is 15 residues long. Points on this clone: Its antigen is currently unknown.

The TCR sequence derives from a human donor in good health. The sample taken for sequencing was CD4+ T cells from PBMCs, cultured in vitro. V usage is TRBV11-2 and J usage is TRBJ2-3; D possibly corresponds to TRBD2 (6 bases). As DNA, the CDR3 is TGTGCCAGCAGGGCTCCGGGACTTAGCACAGATACGCAGTATTTT. Protein: CASRAPGLSTDTQYF.